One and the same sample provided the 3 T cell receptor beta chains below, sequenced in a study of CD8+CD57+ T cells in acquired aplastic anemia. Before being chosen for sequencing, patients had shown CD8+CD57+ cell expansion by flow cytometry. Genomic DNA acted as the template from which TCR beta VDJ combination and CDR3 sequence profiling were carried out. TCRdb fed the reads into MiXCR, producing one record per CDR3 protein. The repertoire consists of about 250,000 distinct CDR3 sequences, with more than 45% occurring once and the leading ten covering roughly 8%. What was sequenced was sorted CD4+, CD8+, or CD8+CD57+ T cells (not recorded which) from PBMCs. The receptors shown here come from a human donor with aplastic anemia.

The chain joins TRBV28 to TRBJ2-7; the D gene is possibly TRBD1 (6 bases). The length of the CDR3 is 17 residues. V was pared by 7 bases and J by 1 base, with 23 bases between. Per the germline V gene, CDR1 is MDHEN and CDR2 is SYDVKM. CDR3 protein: CASKKRFKNRASYEQYF. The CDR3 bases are TGTGCCAGCAAAAAAAGATTTAAGAACAGGGCGTCCTACGAGCAGTACTTC.

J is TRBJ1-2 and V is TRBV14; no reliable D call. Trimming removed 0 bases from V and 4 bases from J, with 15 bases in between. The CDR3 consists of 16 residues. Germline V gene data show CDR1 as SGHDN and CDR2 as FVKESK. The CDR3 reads CASSQESAMTGYGYTF. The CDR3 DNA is TGTGCCAGCAGCCAAGAGTCAGCGATGACGGGCTATGGCTACACCTTC.

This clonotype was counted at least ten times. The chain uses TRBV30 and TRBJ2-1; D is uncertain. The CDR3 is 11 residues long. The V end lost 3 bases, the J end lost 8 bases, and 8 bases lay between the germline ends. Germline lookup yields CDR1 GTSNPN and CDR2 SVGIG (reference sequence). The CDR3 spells CAWRGRDEQFF. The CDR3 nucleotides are TGTGCCTGGAGAGGAAGGGATGAGCAGTTCTTC. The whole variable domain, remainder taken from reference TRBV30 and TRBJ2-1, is SQTIHQWPATLVQPVGSPLSLECTVEGTSNPNLYWYRQAAGRGLQLLFYSVGIGQISSEVPQNLSASRPQDRQFILSSKKLLLSDSGFYLCAWRGRDEQFFGPGTRLTVL.